Shown below are 32 T cell receptor beta chains from a single sample sequenced in a study of OX40 agonist ivuxolimab in advanced cancers. Assay used: immunoSEQ multiplex PCR; TCRdb lists only in-frame clones, some missing. The sample has around 35,000 clones, around 86% seen once. The specimen was CD4+ or CD8+ T cells sorted from blood, collected in a trial of the OX40 agonist ivuxolimab. These receptors were collected from an adult with an advanced solid tumor such as melanoma, head and neck, liver or kidney cancer.

The chain is built from TRBV5-1 and TRBJ2-3; D possibly corresponds to TRBD2 (5 bases). Germline lookup yields CDR1 SGHRS and CDR2 YFSETQ. V was cut by 3 bases and J by 8 bases, with 22 bases left in between. The CDR3 runs to 16 residues. The DNA for the CDR3 is TGCGCCAGCAGCTCTAGTCTTAGTACAAGTGGGAGTACGCAGTATTTT. This encodes CASSSSLSTSGSTQYF.

This rearrangement joins TRBV4-3 to TRBJ2-2; no reliable D call. Germline CDR1 reads LGHNA; CDR2 reads YSLEER. V lost 4 bases and J lost 6, with 9 bases in between. The CDR3 has 13 residues. As DNA, the CDR3 is TGCGCCAGCAGCCCCGATATTGCCGGGGAGCTGTTTTTT. It encodes CASSPDIAGELFF.

V gene TRBV6-5 combines with J gene TRBJ2-2, with D possibly TRBD1 on 5 matching bases. The V end lost 4 bases, the J end lost 1 base, and 13 bases lay between the germline ends. The CDR3 covers 16 residues. Germline V gene data show CDR1 as MNHEY and CDR2 as SVGAGI. The CDR3 loop is CASSSRVTVNTGELFF. Written as DNA, the CDR3 is TGTGCCAGCAGTTCCAGGGTAACGGTGAACACCGGGGAGCTGTTTTTT.

V usage is TRBV7-2 and J usage is TRBJ1-3, with D perhaps matching TRBD1 (5 bases). The V end lost 3 bases, the J end lost 3 bases, and 15 bases lay between the germline ends. The CDR3 totals 16 residues. Germline CDR1 and CDR2: SGHTA and FQGNSA. DNA of the CDR3: TGTGCCAGCAGCTTCGGTAGGGGTTGGAGTGGAAACACCATATATTTT. Its protein is CASSFGRGWSGNTIYF.

V and J are TRBV6-1 and TRBJ2-2; weak D call: TRBD1 (5 bases). The germline V gene encodes CDR1 MNHNS and CDR2 SASEGT. V shed 4 bases and J shed 6 bases, with 12 bases lying between them. The CDR3 consists of 14 residues. The CDR3 DNA reads as TGTGCCAGCAGTGTCGCAGGGAATCCCGGGGAGCTGTTTTTT. The encoded protein is CASSVAGNPGELFF.

The rearrangement uses TRBV30 and TRBJ1-5, with a tentative D call TRBD1 (6 bases). V was shortened by 1 base and J by 2 bases, with 12 bases between the two germline ends. The CDR3 contains 15 residues. Germline loops: CDR1 GTSNPN, CDR2 SVGIG (reference sequence). The CDR3 coding sequence is TGTGCCTGGAGTGCCGTGACAGGAGGCAATCAGCCCCAGCATTTT. It yields the protein CAWSAVTGGNQPQHF.

This rearrangement joins TRBV5-4 to TRBJ2-2, with D perhaps matching TRBD1 (6 bases). The CDR3 consists of 16 residues. Germline V lookup: CDR1 SGHNT, CDR2 YYREEE (reference sequence). Between the trimmed V and J ends, which lost 6 bases and 4 bases, there was a span of 19 bases. CDR3 in DNA: TGTGCCAGCACCCGGGACCCAGACAGGTCCACCGGGGAGCTGTTTTTT. It specifies CASTRDPDRSTGELFF. The full variable domain, with the rest looked up from reference TRBV5-4 and TRBJ2-2, is ETGVTQSPTHLIKTRGQQVTLRCSSQSGHNTVSWYQQALGQGPQFIFQYYREEENGRGNFPPRFSGLQFPNYSSELNVNALELDDSALYLCASTRDPDRSTGELFFGEGSRLTVL.

The chain combines TRBV28 with TRBJ2-5, with 8 bases that match TRBD1. The J call may be in error: the DNA end matches TRBJ2-7 better. Germline V gene data show CDR1 as MDHEN and CDR2 as SYDVKM. This CDR3 has 12 residues. CDR3 loop: CASSDRGYEQYF. CDR3 sequence (DNA): TGTGCCAGCTCCGACAGGGGCTACGAGCAGTACTTC.

The chain is built from TRBV5-1 and TRBJ2-2; D unclear. Looked up from germline, CDR1 is SGHRS and CDR2 is YFSETQ. CDR3 size: 11 residues. The ends were cut back, 5 bases at V and 6 bases at J, with 5 bases in the middle. CDR3 protein: CASRFSGELFF. The CDR3 DNA follows: TGCGCCAGCAGGTTTTCCGGGGAGCTGTTTTTT. Using reference TRBV5-1 and TRBJ2-2 for the parts outside the CDR3, the full variable domain is KAGVTQTPRYLIKTRGQQVTLSCSPISGHRSVSWYQQTPGQGLQFLFEYFSETQRNKGNFPGRFSGRQFSNSRSEMNVSTLELGDSALYLCASRFSGELFFGEGSRLTVL.

The chain carries TRBV11-2 and TRBJ2-7; 7 positions agree with TRBD1. CDR3 size: 14 residues. The ends lost 5 bases at V and 1 base at J; junction bases unmatched: 5. The V gene's germline CDR1 is SGHAT and CDR2 FQNNGV. CDR3 nucleotides: TGTGCCAGCAGCCTCGGGACAGCGTCCTACGAGCAGTACTTC. Encoded protein: CASSLGTASYEQYF.

This clone appeared once. This chain uses TRBV7-2 with TRBJ2-2, with 11 bases lining up with TRBD2. CDR3 length: 18 residues. The V gene's germline CDR1 is SGHTA and CDR2 FQGNSA. J lost 1 base, V lost 1 base, and 5 bases had no gene match. CDR3 nucleotide sequence: TGTGCCAGCAGCTTAGGACGTACTAGCGGGAGGAACACCGGGGAGCTGTTTTTT. Translation: CASSLGRTSGRNTGELFF.

J is TRBJ2-3 and V is TRBV9, with a tentative D call TRBD2 (5 bases). Per germline, CDR1 SGDLS and CDR2 YYNGEE. The CDR3 covers 15 residues. Trimming stripped 4 bases from V and 4 bases from J, with 16 bases between. The CDR3 protein is CASSPFEGRADTQYF. CDR3 DNA sequence: TGTGCCAGCAGCCCCTTTGAGGGCCGGGCAGATACGCAGTATTTT.

The rearrangement uses TRBV5-4 and TRBJ1-2; 9 bases fit TRBD1. V was pared by 4 bases and J by 7 bases, with 5 bases of the junction left unmatched. The CDR3 is made up of 13 amino acids. CDR1 and CDR2 (germline): SGHNT, YYREEE (reference sequence). CDR3 protein: CASSRQGDRGYTF. DNA of the CDR3: TGTGCCAGCAGCCGACAGGGGGATCGTGGCTACACCTTC.

The table lists this clone with a count of one. V and J are TRBV27 and TRBJ1-1, with 7 bases lining up with TRBD1. The CDR3 extends over 15 amino acids. Germline values: CDR1 MNHEY, CDR2 SMNVEV (reference sequence). The V and J ends lost 2 bases and 4 bases, in that order; junction bases with no gene match: 7. This chain's CDR3 is CASSLITGEGTEAFF. The CDR3 DNA reads TGTGCCAGCAGTTTAATTACAGGGGAGGGCACTGAAGCTTTCTTT.

The DNA for the CDR3 is TGTGCCAGCTCACCACGAGGACAGGGCTACGAGCAGTACTTC. Its translation is CASSPRGQGYEQYF. V usage is TRBV18 and J usage is TRBJ2-7, with 8 bases identical to TRBD1. Looked up from germline, CDR1 is KGHSH and CDR2 is LQKENI. The trim removed 1 base at V and 3 bases at J, leaving 2 bases unmatched. The CDR3 length is 14 residues.

The chain combines TRBV10-3 with TRBJ1-2; no firm D call. The V gene lost 0 bases and the J gene lost 8 bases, with 13 bases spanning the gap. Germline CDR1 is ENHRY and CDR2 is SYGVKD. The CDR3 extends over 14 amino acids. CDR3 region: CAISESKAVKGYTF. The CDR3 coding sequence is TGTGCCATCAGTGAGTCGAAAGCCGTGAAGGGCTACACCTTC.

About this clone itself: One end of the junction varies from germline; a read error may be responsible. Other DNA sequences in this specimen translate into the identical CDR3. The V call is TRBV28, the J call TRBJ2-7; D is perhaps TRBD1 (6 bases). CDR1 and CDR2 (germline): MDHEN, SYDVKM. The length of the CDR3 is 13 residues. The CDR3 reads CASFSGDGDEQYF. CDR3 DNA sequence: TGCGCCAGCTTTTCAGGGGATGGGGACGAGCAGTACTTC.

The V and J genes are TRBV7-8 and TRBJ1-5; maybe TRBD1 (6 bases). CDR1 is SGHVS and CDR2 is FQNEAQ in the germline V gene. V was pared by 1 base and J by 0 bases, with 10 bases between. This CDR3 has 16 amino acids. CDR3 coding DNA: TGTGCCAGCAGCTTAGTCCGGACAGTTAGCAATCAGCCCCAGCATTTT. This gives the protein CASSLVRTVSNQPQHF. Full variable domain (outside the CDR3, taken from reference TRBV7-8 and TRBJ1-5): GAGVSQSPRYKVAKRGQDVALRCDPISGHVSLFWYQQALGQGPEFLTYFQNEAQLDKSGLPSDRFFAERPEGSVSTLKIQRTQQEDSAVYLCASSLVRTVSNQPQHFGDGTRLSIL.

The chain is built from TRBV5-1 and TRBJ2-3; 8 bases map to TRBD2. This CDR3 is built from 15 residues. Germline CDR1 is SGHRS and CDR2 is YFSETQ. V was clipped by 3 bases and J by 5 bases; unmatched bases: 8. The DNA of the CDR3 is TGCGCCAGCAGCTCCGAGGGGCGGGGGGTAGATACGCAGTATTTT. Translating it yields CASSSEGRGVDTQYF.

The count of this clone is one. CDR3 sequence (DNA): TGTGCCAGCAGCTCCCACAGGGGGAACACTGAAGCTTTCTTT. Residues: CASSSHRGNTEAFF. V is TRBV7-2 and J is TRBJ1-1; 7 nucleotides line up with TRBD1. The CDR3 spans 14 residues. V shed 4 bases and J 1 base; nucleotides not matched to a gene: 3. Per germline, CDR1 SGHTA and CDR2 FQGNSA.

This chain uses TRBV28 with TRBJ1-2; no definite D call. CDR3 length equals 13 residues. V lost 7 bases to trimming and J lost 4 bases, with 13 bases between them. In germline, CDR1 is MDHEN, CDR2 SYDVKM. CDR3 coding DNA: TGTGCCAGCAAACAAGGGCCAGCCTATGGCTACACCTTC. It specifies CASKQGPAYGYTF.

This chain uses TRBV7-3 with TRBJ1-1, with a tentative D call TRBD1 (6 bases). The V gene lost 5 bases and the J gene lost 5 bases, with 12 bases spanning the gap. The CDR3 is made up of 13 amino acids. The V gene's germline CDR1 is SGHTA and CDR2 FQGTGA. The CDR3 DNA is TGTGCCAGCAGCGCAGGGGTAGGGACTGAAGCTTTCTTT. Translating gives CASSAGVGTEAFF.

The gene calls are TRBV5-1 and TRBJ1-2; D might be TRBD1 (6 bases). This CDR3 spans 14 amino acids. With 2 bases removed from V and 6 bases from J, the gap between germline ends came to 14 bases. CDR1 and CDR2 from the germline V gene are SGHRS and YFSETQ. The CDR3 reads CASSFGTLGDGYTF. The CDR3 DNA follows: TGCGCCAGCAGCTTTGGGACACTCGGCGATGGCTACACCTTC.

The rearrangement uses TRBV28 and TRBJ2-5, with D perhaps being TRBD1 or TRBD2 (5 bases each). The germline CDR1 and CDR2 sequences are MDHEN and SYDVKM. This CDR3 spans 14 amino acids. Deletions cut 6 bases from V and 7 bases from J, with 18 bases between. The CDR3 region has the DNA TGTGCCAGCAGATCATGGGACCGCACTTTGACCCAGTACTTC. Protein: CASRSWDRTLTQYF.

The chain links TRBV6-5 to TRBJ2-7; a possible D gene is TRBD1 (6 bases). Trimming removed 6 bases from V and 7 bases from J, with 16 bases in between. This CDR3 region has 13 residues. Per the germline V gene, CDR1 is MNHEY and CDR2 is SVGAGI. Here the CDR3 reads CASRKTGRGEQYF. The CDR3 coding sequence is TGTGCCAGCAGAAAGACAGGCAGAGGGGAGCAGTACTTC.

The V call is TRBV5-6, the J call TRBJ2-1; 8 bases map to TRBD1. Losses at the gene ends were 0 bases for V and 10 bases for J; bases not matched to a gene: 9. The germline CDR1 and CDR2 sequences are SGHDT and YYEEEE. This CDR3 has 15 residues. As DNA, the CDR3 is TGTGCCAGCAGCTTGGTGACAGGGGCCCTCGGCGAGCAGTTCTTC. It specifies CASSLVTGALGEQFF.

This chain connects TRBV4-3 to TRBJ2-7, with 9 bases matching TRBD1. CDR1 LGHNA and CDR2 YSLEER come from the germline V gene. The CDR3 is 17 residues long. Trimming took 1 base from V and 6 from J; bases not matched to a gene: 13. The CDR3 DNA reads TGCGCCAGCAGCCAAGGCGCCGGGACAGGGACTCGTGCCGAGCAGTACTTC. This encodes CASSQGAGTGTRAEQYF.

The V and J genes are TRBV9 and TRBJ1-3; the D gene is possibly TRBD1 (5 bases). Germline V CDR1 and CDR2: SGDLS, YYNGEE. The CDR3 sequence is 16 residues long. Trimming removed 4 bases at V and 4 bases at J, with 18 bases between. The CDR3 bases are TGTGCCAGCAGCTTGGGAGGGGTAAGGGCCGGAAACACCATATATTTT. Protein: CASSLGGVRAGNTIYF.

This sequence joins TRBV28 and TRBJ2-7, with 13 bases fitting TRBD2. CDR1 is MDHEN, CDR2 SYDVKM, per germline. The CDR3 consists of 14 residues. J lost 5 bases, V lost 6 bases, and 4 bases had no gene match. This CDR3 is CASSLTSGRHEQYF. As DNA, the CDR3 is TGTGCCAGCAGCCTGACTAGCGGGAGGCACGAGCAGTACTTC.

The rearrangement uses TRBV4-3 and TRBJ2-7; D gene unclear. The CDR3 loop spans 12 amino acids. CDR1 and CDR2 from the germline V gene are LGHNA and YSLEER. V lost 0 bases to trimming and J lost 8 bases, with 8 bases between them. DNA for the CDR3: TGCGCCAGCAGCCAAGATCGAATCAAGCAGTACTTC. It translates to CASSQDRIKQYF.

The J gene is TRBJ2-7, the V gene TRBV19; D is perhaps TRBD1 (6 bases). The CDR3 spans 14 residues. V lost 3 bases and J 12 bases, leaving 21 bases between the germline ends. Looked up from germline, CDR1 is LNHDA and CDR2 is SQIVND (reference sequence). The CDR3 reads CASSMSLFWTVMYF. CDR3 nucleotides: TGTGCCAGTAGTATGTCTCTGTTTTGGACAGTAATGTACTTC.

This clone was observed a handful of times. The chain has TRBV6-5 and TRBJ2-2; D not certain. The germline V and J ends were trimmed by 2 bases and 4 bases, with 8 bases remaining between them. CDR1 and CDR2 from the germline V gene are MNHEY and SVGAGI. The CDR3 length is 14 residues. The CDR3 coding sequence is TGTGCCAGCAGTTACAGGGCGTCCACCGGGGAGCTGTTTTTT. Its translation is CASSYRASTGELFF.